What follows are 6 T cell receptor beta chains derived from one specimen sequenced in a study of blood T cell repertoires in COVID-19. Clones were read by immunoSEQ multiplex PCR, and TCRdb kept only the in-frame ones, dropping some. The table includes about 170,000 clones, approximately 92% detected once. The sequencing sample was made of peripheral blood. Every receptor here comes from a man in his thirties or forties with COVID-19, enrolled during active disease.

The chain employs TRBV6-5 and TRBJ1-1; weak D call: TRBD1 (5 bases). Germline lookup yields CDR1 MNHEY and CDR2 SVGAGI. Trimming cost V 11 bases and J 4 bases, with 14 bases left between them. This CDR3 has 12 residues. The CDR3 is CALSGRGTEAFF. DNA for the CDR3: TGTGCCTTATCAGGGCGAGGCACTGAAGCTTTCTTT.

This chain uses TRBV5-6 with TRBJ2-1; TRBD2 is a possible D gene (6 bases). Trimming removed 1 base at V and 10 bases at J, with 27 bases between. Germline V gene data show CDR1 as SGHDT and CDR2 as YYEEEE. The CDR3 is 18 residues long. The CDR3 is CASSLTQGGGLVATEQFF. As DNA, the CDR3 is TGTGCCAGCAGCTTGACCCAGGGAGGCGGACTTGTTGCGACAGAGCAGTTCTTC.

The J gene is TRBJ2-7, the V gene TRBV5-1; D might be TRBD2 (5 bases). Germline assignment: CDR1 SGHRS and CDR2 YFSETQ. The V gene lost 1 base and the J gene lost 2 bases, with 22 bases spanning the gap. The CDR3 is 18 residues long. This chain's CDR3 is CASSLRPAASTPTYEQYF. CDR3 DNA sequence: TGCGCCAGCAGCTTGCGTCCAGCGGCCTCAACCCCTACCTACGAGCAGTACTTC.

The chain joins TRBV9 to TRBJ2-7; 12 nucleotides match TRBD1. This CDR3 is 15 amino acids long. The germline gives CDR1 SGDLS, CDR2 YYNGEE. The V and J ends lost 4 bases and 4 bases, in that order; junction bases with no gene match: 6. CDR3 loop: CASSQGTGGLYEQYF. Written as DNA, the CDR3 is TGTGCCAGCAGCCAGGGGACAGGGGGCTTGTACGAGCAGTACTTC.

The chain carries TRBV19 and TRBJ2-7; the D gene is possibly TRBD2 (6 bases). This CDR3 contains 14 residues. Trimming left V 1 base short and J 5 bases short, with 12 bases between. Germline CDR1 is LNHDA and CDR2 is SQIVND (reference sequence). CDR3 DNA: TGTGCCAGTAGTATAGTCGGGGGTCTCGACGAGCAGTACTTC. Translating gives CASSIVGGLDEQYF.

This clone was recorded once. This sequence joins TRBV5-1 and TRBJ1-6, with D tentatively TRBD1 (6 bases). The germline V and J ends were trimmed by 4 bases and 5 bases, with 13 bases remaining between them. The CDR3 has 15 residues. Germline assignment: CDR1 SGHRS and CDR2 YFSETQ. The CDR3 DNA is TGCGCCAGCAGCCCTGGACAGACTCATAATTCACCCCTCCACTTT. Residues: CASSPGQTHNSPLHF.